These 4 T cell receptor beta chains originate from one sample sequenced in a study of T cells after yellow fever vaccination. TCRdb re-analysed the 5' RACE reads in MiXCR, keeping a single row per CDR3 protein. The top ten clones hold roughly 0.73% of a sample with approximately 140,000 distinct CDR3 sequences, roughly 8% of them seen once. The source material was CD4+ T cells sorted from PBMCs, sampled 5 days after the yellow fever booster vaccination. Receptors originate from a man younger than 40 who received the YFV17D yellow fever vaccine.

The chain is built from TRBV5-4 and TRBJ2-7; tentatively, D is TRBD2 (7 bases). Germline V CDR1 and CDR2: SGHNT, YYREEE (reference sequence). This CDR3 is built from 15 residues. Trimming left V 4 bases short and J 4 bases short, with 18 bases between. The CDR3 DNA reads TGTGCCAGCAGCCCCGCGGGGGCAATTAATTACGAGCAGTACTTC. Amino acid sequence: CASSPAGAINYEQYF.

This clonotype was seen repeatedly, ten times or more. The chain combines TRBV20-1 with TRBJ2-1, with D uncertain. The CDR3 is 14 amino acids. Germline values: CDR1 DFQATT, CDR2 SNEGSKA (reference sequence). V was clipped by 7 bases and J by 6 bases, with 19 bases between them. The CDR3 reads CSVPKRLLSNEQFF. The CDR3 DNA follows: TGCAGTGTCCCGAAGAGACTGCTAAGCAATGAGCAGTTCTTC.

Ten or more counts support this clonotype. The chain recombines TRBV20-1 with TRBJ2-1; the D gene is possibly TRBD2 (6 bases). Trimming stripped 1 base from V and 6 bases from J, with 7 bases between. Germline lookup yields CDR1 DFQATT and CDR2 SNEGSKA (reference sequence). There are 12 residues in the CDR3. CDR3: CSARGEANEQFF. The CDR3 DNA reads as TGCAGTGCTAGAGGGGAGGCCAATGAGCAGTTCTTC.

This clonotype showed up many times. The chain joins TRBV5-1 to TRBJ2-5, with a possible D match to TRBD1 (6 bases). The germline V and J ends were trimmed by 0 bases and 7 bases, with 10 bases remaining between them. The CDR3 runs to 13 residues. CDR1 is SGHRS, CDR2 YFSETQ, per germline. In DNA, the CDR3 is TGCGCCAGCAGCTTGGTACAGGGTGGGACCCAGTACTTC. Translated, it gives CASSLVQGGTQYF.